This TCR beta chain was identified in a study of T cells in Graves' hyperthyroidism and ophthalmopathy. Using RNA transcripts as the source, TCR beta CDR3 regions were amplified. Researchers ran a first-round RT-PCR on the TCR CDR3 using the HTBI primer set. MiXCR, run by TCRdb on the multiplex PCR reads, gives a single entry per CDR3 protein. The table has 600,000 to 700,000 distinct CDR3 sequences, about 15% seen once. V dropped 3 bases and J dropped 7; count of bases not matched to a gene: 9. Germline-derived CDR1 and CDR2 are SGHRS and YFSETQ. The CDR3 sequence is 16 residues long. Specimen: blood. This chain uses TRBV5-1 with TRBJ2-2; 10 bases line up with TRBD2. This receptor was taken from a woman aged 40 to 55 with Graves' ophthalmopathy. CDR3 amino acids: CASSYHSGRISGELFF. In DNA, the CDR3 is TGCGCCAGCAGCTACCATAGCGGGAGGATCAGCGGGGAGCTGTTTTTT. The variable domain in full, completed from reference TRBV5-1 and TRBJ2-2, reads KAGVTQTPRYLIKTRGQQVTLSCSPISGHRSVSWYQQTPGQGLQFLFEYFSETQRNKGNFPGRFSGRQFSNSRSEMNVSTLELGDSALYLCASSYHSGRISGELFFGEGSRLTVL.